A selection of T cell receptor beta chains follows, all from one sample in a study of blood T cell repertoires in COVID-19. Profiling relied on immunoSEQ multiplex PCR, and the TCRdb table lists in-frame clones only, not all of them. The sample contains around 31,000 clones, about 90% of which appear only once. Sequencing used peripheral blood. These TCRs come from a human donor with active COVID-19. The donor label of this sample is uncertain. CDR3s include the opening cysteine and the closing phenylalanine or tryptophan. A D gene is named only where the DNA matches it firmly. Expanded clones get a size class; other rows say once, few or many, or leave the size out.

j_gene,v_gene,abundance,d_gene,CDR3nt,CDR3aa
TRBJ1-5,TRBV3-1/TRBV3-2,once,-,TGTGCCAGCAGCCAAGGGAGGGATCAGCCCCAGCATTTT,CASSQGRDQPQHF
TRBJ1-1,TRBV15,-,-,TGTGCCACCAGCAGCCAATTGGGGCGAACTGAAGCTTTCTTT,CATSSQLGRTEAFF
TRBJ2-1,TRBV6-6,-,TRBD1,TGTGCCACCACCCCCGACAGGGCGACCTACAATGAGCAGTTCTTC,CATTPDRATYNEQFF
TRBJ2-3,TRBV7-8,-,-,TGTGCCAGCAGCCCACTCGTCGGTGACTTCACAGATACGCAGTATTTT,CASSPLVGDFTDTQYF
TRBJ2-5,TRBV6-2/TRBV6-3,few,TRBD2,TGTGCCAGCAGCTCGGGACTAGCGGACCAAGAGACCCAGTACTTC,CASSSGLADQETQYF
TRBJ2-7,TRBV4-1,-,TRBD1,TGCGCCAGCAGCCAAGATTCCGGGACAGGCCATCCAGGGCAGTACTTC,CASSQDSGTGHPGQYF
TRBJ2-5,TRBV6-5,-,-,TGTGCCAGCAGTCAAACGACTGGAGAACAAGAGACCCAGTACTTC,CASSQTTGEQETQYF
TRBJ2-2,TRBV6-4,once,TRBD1,TGTGCCAGCAGTCCCGGGACAGGGCATTCCGGGGAGCTGTTTTTT,CASSPGTGHSGELFF
TRBJ2-4,TRBV6-5,-,TRBD1,TGTGCCAGCAGGGGGACAGGTAACATTCAGTACTTC,CASRGTGNIQYF
TRBJ2-3,TRBV7-9,-,TRBD2,TGTGCCAGCAGCGCGCTACTAGCGGGAGAAACAACAGATACGCAGTATTTT,CASSALLAGETTDTQYF
TRBJ1-5,TRBV28,-,TRBD1,TGTGCCAGCAGTTTGGGACAGGGGGTTTTCGGCAATCAGCCCCAGCATTTT,CASSLGQGVFGNQPQHF
TRBJ1-5,TRBV4-2,-,-,TGTGCCAGCAGCCAAGATCCTCCGGGGATGGGGGACTATCAGCCCCAGCATTTT,CASSQDPPGMGDYQPQHF
TRBJ1-1,TRBV29-1,-,-,TGCAGCGGGCGGGGCCCCACTGAAGCTTTCTTT,CSGRGPTEAFF
TRBJ2-7,TRBV29-1,-,-,TGCAGCGTCCAAACAGGGAGTTACTACGAGCAGTACTTC,CSVQTGSYYEQYF
TRBJ1-4,TRBV12-3/TRBV12-4,-,-,TGTGCCAGCAGATCCGCGGGTGAAAAACTGTTTTTT,CASRSAGEKLFF